Sequencing of this T cell receptor beta chain was carried out in a study of cytomegalovirus exposure and HLA in healthy donors. Study observations and caveats: Later analysis indicated greater clonal expansion among HLA-associated TCR beta chains than among equally common other chains. Another analysis was done later, and it associated roughly 15,000 TCR beta sequences with HLA alleles at 0.05 false discovery rate. Roughly 170 TCR beta chains were listed as cytomegalovirus-associated.

It was with 60 Vbeta and 13 Jbeta primers that the PCR ran. Measured with immunoSEQ multiplex PCR; TCRdb has only the in-frame clones, and not every one. The sample has 110,000 or so clones, roughly 76% seen once. The germline V gene has CDR1 SGHDN and CDR2 FVKESK. The CDR3 extends over 13 amino acids. V lost 0 bases and J lost 4, with 7 bases in between. Nominally healthy donors provided the samples, though records likely missed some immune exposures. A remark on this clone: The antigen remains undetermined.

This chain uses TRBV14 with TRBJ2-7, with TRBD1 as a possible D gene (6 bases). This clonotype originated in a man aged 25-40 years in good health and CMV-seropositive. The specimen was PBMCs. Here the CDR3 reads CASSQDRGYEQYF. For the CDR3, the DNA is TGTGCCAGCAGCCAAGACAGGGGTTACGAGCAGTACTTC.